This TCR beta chain is from a study of PD-L1 blockade in urothelial cancer. Study in general: Investigators checked blood 3 weeks (second dose) and 6 weeks after treatment start.

Whole-study results and caveats: Tumor-associated blood clones were expanded more by durable-benefit patients at 3 weeks.

Documented time point: pretreatment peripheral blood. As concerns this clone: Its target is unknown.

Method: immunoSEQ multiplex PCR; TCRdb's copy keeps in-frame clones and lacks some. The data contain about 72,000 clones, around 86% of them singletons. Source: PBMCs, taken around atezolizumab (anti-PD-L1) treatment. The receptor was isolated from a man aged 60 to 69 with urothelial cancer.

The chain's CDR3 is CASSLSALLQETQYF. The CDR3 DNA sequence: TGTGCCAGCAGCTTAAGTGCACTACTCCAAGAGACCCAGTACTTC. The gene calls are TRBV7-9 and TRBJ2-5; D gene unclear. Trimming pared 2 bases from V and 1 base from J, leaving 11 bases between. The CDR3 has 15 amino acids. Germline V gene lookup returns CDR1 SEHNR and CDR2 FQNEAQ (reference sequence). Variable domain in full (rest from reference TRBV7-9 and TRBJ2-5): DTGVSQNPRHKITKRGQNVTFRCDPISEHNRLYWYRQTLGQGPEFLTYFQNEAQLEKSRLLSDRFSAERPKGSFSTLEIQRTEQGDSAMYLCASSLSALLQETQYFGPGTRLLVL.